This T cell receptor (beta chain) was sequenced for a study of blood T cell repertoires in COVID-19. Produced via immunoSEQ multiplex PCR; TCRdb's table is partial and in-frame only. Of tens of thousands of clones listed, around 80% are singletons. CDR1 and CDR2 from the germline V gene are SGHKS and YYEKEE (reference sequence). The CDR3 contains 16 residues. Trimming took 3 bases from V and 4 from J; bases not matched to a gene: 10. The rearrangement links TRBV5-5 to TRBJ1-2; 9 nucleotides line up with TRBD1. The TCR sequence derives from a man between 60 and 70 years old with acute or convalescent COVID-19. Sequences were obtained from peripheral blood. The CDR3 sequence: CASSSQGAKQVYGYTF. The CDR3 nucleotides are TGTGCCAGCAGCTCACAGGGGGCCAAGCAAGTCTATGGCTACACCTTC.